Here is one T cell receptor (beta chain) with its context. This specimen comes from a study of blood T cell repertoires in COVID-19. For the study at large: The United States, Italy and Spain were the sources of the acute and convalescent COVID-19 samples. Sources were T cells, B-cell-depleted T cells, or PBMCs; the material itself was cDNA or gDNA.

Authors' analysis steps: Quantification of nucleated cells was approximated via reference gene primer amplification. The table came from immunoSEQ multiplex PCR; TCRdb's copy has only in-frame clones and leaves some out. That table gives V, J and clone size, and the DNA gave D and trimming. Here the sample spans about 330,000 clones, around 83% being singletons. The TCR sequence derives from a woman aged 50 to 60 with acute or convalescent COVID-19. The sequenced material came from peripheral blood.

CDR3 bases: TGTGCCAGCAGCCCTCCCTGGGGACAGGGAAACATTCAGTACTTC. This translates into CASSPPWGQGNIQYF. The gene calls are TRBV4-2 and TRBJ2-4; 9 bases line up with TRBD1. This CDR3 spans 15 amino acids. The germline gives CDR1 LGHNA, CDR2 YNFKEQ. V lost 4 bases to trimming and J lost 6 bases; unmatched junction nucleotides: 7.